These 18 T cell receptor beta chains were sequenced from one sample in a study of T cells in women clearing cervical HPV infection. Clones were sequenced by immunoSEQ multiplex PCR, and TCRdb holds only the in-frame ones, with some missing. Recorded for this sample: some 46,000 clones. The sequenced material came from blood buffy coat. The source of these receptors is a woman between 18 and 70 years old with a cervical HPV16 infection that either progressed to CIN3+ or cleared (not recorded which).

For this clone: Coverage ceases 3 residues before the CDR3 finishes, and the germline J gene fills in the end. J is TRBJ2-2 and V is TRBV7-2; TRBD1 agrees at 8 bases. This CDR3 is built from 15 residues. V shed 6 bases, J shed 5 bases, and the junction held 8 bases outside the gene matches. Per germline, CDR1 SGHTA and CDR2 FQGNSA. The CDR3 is CASRAGTGRTGELFF. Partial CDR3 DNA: TGTGCCAGCAGGGCCGGGACAGGACGGACCGGGGAG. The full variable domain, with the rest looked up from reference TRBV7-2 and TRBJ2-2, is GAGVSQSPSNKVTEKGKDVELRCDPISGHTALYWYRQSLGQGLEFLIYFQGNSAPDKSGLPSDRFSAERTGGSVSTLTIQRTQQEDSAVYLCASRAGTGRTGELFFGEGSRLTVL.

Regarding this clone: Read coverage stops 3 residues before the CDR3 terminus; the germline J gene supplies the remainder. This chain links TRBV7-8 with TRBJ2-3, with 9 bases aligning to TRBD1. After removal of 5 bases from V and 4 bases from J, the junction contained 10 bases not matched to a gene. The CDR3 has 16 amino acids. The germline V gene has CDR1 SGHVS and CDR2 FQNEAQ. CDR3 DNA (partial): TGTGCCAGCAGCCCGAAGGGGACAGGGACGGCAGATACG. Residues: CASSPKGTGTADT. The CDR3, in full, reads CASSPKGTGTADTQYF.

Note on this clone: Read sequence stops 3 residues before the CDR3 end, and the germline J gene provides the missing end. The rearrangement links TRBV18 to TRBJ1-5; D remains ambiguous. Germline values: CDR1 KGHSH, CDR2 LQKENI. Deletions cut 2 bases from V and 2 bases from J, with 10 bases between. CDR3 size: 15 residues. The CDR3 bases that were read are TGTGCCAGCTCACCAAAAGAGGGCCGCAATCAGCCC. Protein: CASSPKEGRNQP. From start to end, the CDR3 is CASSPKEGRNQPQHF. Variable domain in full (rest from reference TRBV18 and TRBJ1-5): NAGVMQNPRHLVRRRGQEARLRCSPMKGHSHVYWYRQLPEEGLKFMVYLQKENIIDESGMPKERFSAEFPKEGPSILRIQQVVRGDSAAYFCASSPKEGRNQPQHFGDGTRLSIL.

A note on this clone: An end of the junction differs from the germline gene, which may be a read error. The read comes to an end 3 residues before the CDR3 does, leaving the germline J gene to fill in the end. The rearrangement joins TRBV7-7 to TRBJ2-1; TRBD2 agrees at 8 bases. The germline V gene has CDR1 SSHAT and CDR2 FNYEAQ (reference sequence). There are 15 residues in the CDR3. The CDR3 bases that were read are TGTGCTAGCAGCTACGGGGGGGGGCAGTACAATGAG. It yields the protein CASSYGGGQYNE. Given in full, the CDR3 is CASSYGGGQYNEQFF.

Incomplete CDR3 DNA: TGTGCCTGGAGTGTGGGCTCAACTAATGAAAAA. It yields the protein CAWSVGSTNEK. The entire CDR3 reads CAWSVGSTNEKLFF. The chain joins TRBV30 to TRBJ1-4; D call uncertain. The read finishes 3 residues shy of the CDR3 end, and the germline J gene is used to complete it. CDR1 GTSNPN and CDR2 SVGIG come from the germline V gene (reference sequence). This CDR3 spans 14 amino acids. With 0 bases removed from V and 0 bases from J, the gap between germline ends came to 5 bases.

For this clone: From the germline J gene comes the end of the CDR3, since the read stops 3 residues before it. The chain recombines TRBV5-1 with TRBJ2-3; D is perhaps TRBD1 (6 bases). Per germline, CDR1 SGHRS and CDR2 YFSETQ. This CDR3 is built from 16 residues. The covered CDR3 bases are TGCGCCAGCAGCTTGGATGCCCCAGGGGTAAATCAGCCG. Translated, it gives CASSLDAPGVNQP. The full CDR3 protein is CASSLDAPGVNQPQYF.

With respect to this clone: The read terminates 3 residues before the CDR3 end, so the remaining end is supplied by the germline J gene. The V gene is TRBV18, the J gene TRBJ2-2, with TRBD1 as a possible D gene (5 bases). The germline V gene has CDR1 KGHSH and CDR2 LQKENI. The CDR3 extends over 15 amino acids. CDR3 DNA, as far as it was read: TGTGCCAGCTCACCTAGGACACCCCAGGGTGAAAAG. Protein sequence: CASSPRTPQGEK. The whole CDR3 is CASSPRTPQGEKLFF.

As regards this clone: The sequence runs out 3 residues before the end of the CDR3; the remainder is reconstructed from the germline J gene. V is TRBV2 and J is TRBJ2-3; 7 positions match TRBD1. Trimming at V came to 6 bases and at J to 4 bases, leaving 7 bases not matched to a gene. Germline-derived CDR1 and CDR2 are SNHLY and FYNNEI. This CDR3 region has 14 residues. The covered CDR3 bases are TGTGCCAGCAGAGTCAGACAGGGCGCAGATACG. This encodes CASRVRQGADT. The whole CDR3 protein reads CASRVRQGADTQYF.

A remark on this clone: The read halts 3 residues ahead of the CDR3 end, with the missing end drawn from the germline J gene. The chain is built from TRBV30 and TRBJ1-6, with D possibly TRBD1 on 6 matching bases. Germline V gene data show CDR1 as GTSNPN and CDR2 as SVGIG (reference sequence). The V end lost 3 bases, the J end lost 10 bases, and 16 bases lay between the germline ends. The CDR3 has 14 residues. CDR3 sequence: CAWSGSDRPSPLHF. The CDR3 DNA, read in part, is TGTGCCTGGAGCGGTTCGGACAGACCCTCACCC.

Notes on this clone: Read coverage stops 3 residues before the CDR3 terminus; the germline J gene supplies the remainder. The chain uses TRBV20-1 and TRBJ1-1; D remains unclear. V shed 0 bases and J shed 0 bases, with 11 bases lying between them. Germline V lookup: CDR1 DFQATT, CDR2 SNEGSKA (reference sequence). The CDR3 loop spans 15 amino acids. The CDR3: CSARDWNRLNTEAFF. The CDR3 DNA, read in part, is TGCAGTGCTAGAGATTGGAACAGATTGAACACTGAA.

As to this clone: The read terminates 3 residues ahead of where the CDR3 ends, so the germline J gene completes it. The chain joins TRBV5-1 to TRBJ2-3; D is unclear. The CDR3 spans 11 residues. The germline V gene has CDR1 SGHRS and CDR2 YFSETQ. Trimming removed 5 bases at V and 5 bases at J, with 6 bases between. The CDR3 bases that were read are TGCGCCAGCAGAATTCAAGATACG. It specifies CASRIQDT. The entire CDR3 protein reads CASRIQDTQYF.

The chain's CDR3 is CASSLEAGKNSPLFF. CDR3 DNA, as far as it was read: TGTGCCAGCAGCTTAGAGGCAGGAAAGAATTCACCA. This chain joins TRBV7-9 and TRBJ1-4, with no clear D. The read terminates 3 residues ahead of where the CDR3 ends, so the germline J gene completes it. Germline V gene data show CDR1 as SEHNR and CDR2 as FQNEAQ (reference sequence). This CDR3 is built from 15 residues.

The sequenced part of the CDR3 DNA is TGTGCCAGCAGTGATGCGGGAGGGTACTACGAG. Its protein is CASSDAGGYYE. The entire CDR3 sequence reads CASSDAGGYYEQYF. This chain links TRBV6-1 with TRBJ2-7; 9 bases fit TRBD2. The read terminates 3 residues ahead of where the CDR3 ends, so the germline J gene completes it. V shed 3 bases, J shed 3 bases, and the junction held 3 bases outside the gene matches. The CDR3 consists of 14 residues. CDR1 and CDR2 (germline): MNHNS, SASEGT.

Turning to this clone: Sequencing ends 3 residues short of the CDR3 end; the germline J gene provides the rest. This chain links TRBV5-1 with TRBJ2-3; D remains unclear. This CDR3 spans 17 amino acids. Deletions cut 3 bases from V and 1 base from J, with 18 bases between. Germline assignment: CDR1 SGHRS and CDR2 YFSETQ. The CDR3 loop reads CASSSSALVLGTDTQYF. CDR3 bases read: TGCGCCAGCAGCTCTTCTGCCTTAGTACTGGGCACAGATACG.

The sequenced part of the CDR3 DNA is TGCAGTGCTAGGGTGGCGGGTCCTATCACTAGCACAGATACG. Protein: CSARVAGPITSTDT. The full CDR3 sequence reads CSARVAGPITSTDTQYF. The V call is TRBV20-1, the J call TRBJ2-3; D is possibly TRBD2 (5 bases). The CDR3 goes on 3 residues after the read ends, and that part is filled in from the germline J gene. Trimming shortened V by 3 bases and J by 0 bases, and 19 bases separated the two germline ends. In germline, CDR1 is DFQATT, CDR2 SNEGSKA (reference sequence). CDR3 size: 17 residues.

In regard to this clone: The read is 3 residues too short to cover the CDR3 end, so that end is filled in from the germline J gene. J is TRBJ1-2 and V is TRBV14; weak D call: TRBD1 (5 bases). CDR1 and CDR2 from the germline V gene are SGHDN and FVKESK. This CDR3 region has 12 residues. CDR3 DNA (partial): TGTGCCAGCAGCCAAGACAGGGTCGGC. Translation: CASSQDRVG. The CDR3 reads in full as CASSQDRVGYTF.

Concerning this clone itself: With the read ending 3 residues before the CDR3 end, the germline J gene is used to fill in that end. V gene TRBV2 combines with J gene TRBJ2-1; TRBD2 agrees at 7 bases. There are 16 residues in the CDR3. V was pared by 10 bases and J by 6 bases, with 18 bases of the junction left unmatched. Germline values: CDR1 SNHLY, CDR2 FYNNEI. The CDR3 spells CATAPERDSFSNEQFF. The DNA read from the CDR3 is TGTGCCACCGCCCCGGAGCGGGACTCATTTTCCAATGAG.

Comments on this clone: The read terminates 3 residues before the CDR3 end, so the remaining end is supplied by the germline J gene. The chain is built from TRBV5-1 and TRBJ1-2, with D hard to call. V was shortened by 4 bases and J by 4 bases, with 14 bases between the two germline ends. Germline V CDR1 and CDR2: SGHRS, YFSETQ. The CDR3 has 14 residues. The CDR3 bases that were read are TGCGCCAGCAGCGTCAGTGAGGTGCTCTATGGC. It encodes CASSVSEVLYG. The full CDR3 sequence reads CASSVSEVLYGYTF.